This T cell receptor beta chain was retrieved from a study of Tregs in tolerant kidney transplant recipients. Generated by immunoSEQ multiplex PCR, the TCRdb table keeps only in-frame clones and is missing some. Its table records 14,000 or so clones. Germline V lookup: CDR1 PRHDT, CDR2 FYEKMQ (reference sequence). V lost 0 bases to trimming and J lost 1 base; unmatched junction nucleotides: 4. The CDR3 consists of 19 residues. Mixed chimerism was transient after nonmyeloablative marrow transplants from related graft donors. Whole-study results and caveats: Antigen-driven expansion was suggested because donor-specific Tregs expanded more than all Tregs in tolerant patients.

A remark on this clone: The antigen is unknown. The CDR3 goes on 3 residues after the read ends, and that part is filled in from the germline J gene.

This TCR derives from a human patient who received a combined kidney and bone marrow transplant. Some T cells here may be from the graft donor. The V gene is TRBV13, the J gene TRBJ2-3; 16 nucleotides match TRBD2. Sample: CD8+ T cells from blood (PBMCs), taken 6 months after the transplant. Partial CDR3 DNA: TGTGCCAGCAGCTTAGGGGGACTAGCGGGGGGGACTGGCACAGATACG. The encoded protein is CASSLGGLAGGTGTDT. The full CDR3 sequence reads CASSLGGLAGGTGTDTQYF.